These T cell receptor beta chains were read from a single sample in a study of T-cell memory formation after mild COVID-19. TCRdb called the 5' RACE reads again in MiXCR, with one record for every CDR3 protein. This sample has about 340,000 distinct CDR3 sequences, with 10% to 15% found just once. The sequenced sample was PBMCs or a T cell subset sorted from them (not recorded which). These receptors were obtained from a man younger than 30 who had mild COVID-19 (a few samples of this study predate the infection). Cell type and time point are not known. The CDR3 runs from the conserved cysteine through the conserved F or W. Fields, in order: V gene, clone size, CDR3 length, J gene, D gene, CDR3 protein, CDR3 DNA. A D gene is named only where the DNA matches it firmly. Not all rows give a size; the values are once, few, many and, for expanded clones, a class.

>TRBV10-3|.|14|TRBJ2-3|.
CAISLRGSTDTQYF
TGTGCCATCAGTCTACGGGGGAGCACAGATACGCAGTATTTT
>TRBV6-5|many|14|TRBJ1-2|.
CASSYSMGGYGYTF
TGTGCCAGCAGTTACTCGATGGGAGGGTATGGCTACACCTTC
>TRBV7-9|many|12|TRBJ2-7|.
CASSLPGNEQYF
TGTGCCAGCAGCCTCCCTGGGAACGAGCAGTACTTC
>TRBV19|few|15|TRBJ1-2|.
CASRNLIGRGYGYTF
TGTGCCAGTAGGAATCTAATCGGACGGGGCTATGGCTACACCTTC
>TRBV5-8|.|13|TRBJ2-4|.
CASSLYRGNIQYF
TGTGCCAGCAGCTTGTACCGGGGGAACATTCAGTACTTC
>TRBV6-5|few|14|TRBJ2-7|.
CASSPWGGLYEQYF
TGTGCCAGCAGTCCATGGGGGGGGCTTTACGAGCAGTACTTC
>TRBV7-9|few|15|TRBJ1-2|.
CASSLVGMEAYGYTF
TGTGCCAGCAGCTTAGTAGGGATGGAGGCCTATGGCTACACCTTC
>TRBV10-3|few|15|TRBJ2-3|TRBD2
CAISESRGGTDTQYF
TGTGCCATCAGTGAGTCACGGGGGGGCACAGATACGCAGTATTTT
>TRBV12-3/TRBV12-4|.|17|TRBJ2-2|TRBD1
CASRGTPGQGSTGELFF
TGTGCCAGCAGGGGAACCCCGGGACAGGGCTCCACCGGGGAGCTGTTTTTT
>TRBV5-1|.|15|TRBJ2-3|.
CASSYKFFSTDTQYF
TGCGCCAGCAGCTACAAGTTTTTTAGCACAGATACGCAGTATTTT
>TRBV7-2|.|12|TRBJ2-3|TRBD2
CASGPGGGREYF
TGTGCCAGCGGACCCGGGGGGGGACGGGAGTATTTT
>TRBV3-1|.|15|TRBJ2-7|TRBD2
CASSYQVQRGTEQYF
TGTGCCAGCAGCTACCAGGTCCAGCGGGGAACCGAGCAGTACTTC
>TRBV5-1|.|17|TRBJ2-6|.
CASSLATLPSGANVLTF
TGCGCCAGCAGCTTGGCCACTTTGCCGTCTGGGGCCAACGTCCTGACTTTC
>TRBV7-6|many|16|TRBJ2-1|TRBD1
CASSLAGTGTPNEQFF
TGTGCCAGCAGCTTGGCCGGGACAGGGACCCCCAATGAGCAGTTCTTC
>TRBV28|few|14|TRBJ2-3|.
CASLRDTGTDTQYF
TGTGCCAGCCTCCGGGACACGGGCACAGATACGCAGTATTTT
>TRBV20-1|.|16|TRBJ2-7|.
CSARDPTTGFANEQYF
TGCAGTGCTAGAGACCCCACGACGGGGTTTGCCAACGAGCAGTACTTC
>TRBV7-9|.|18|TRBJ2-1|TRBD2
CASSLEDGGGSNYNEQFF
TGTGCCAGCAGCTTAGAAGATGGCGGGGGGTCTAACTACAATGAGCAGTTCTTC
>TRBV5-6|.|14|TRBJ2-1|TRBD2
CASSLGLAAQEQFF
TGTGCCAGCAGCTTGGGACTAGCGGCCCAGGAGCAGTTCTTC
>TRBV2|few|12|TRBJ1-1|TRBD1
CASRTGGPEAFF
TGTGCCAGCAGAACAGGGGGCCCTGAAGCTTTCTTT
>TRBV5-1|many|11|TRBJ2-7|.
CASSLGYEQYF
TGTGCCAGCAGCTTAGGCTACGAGCAGTACTTC